The sequence of this T cell receptor (beta chain) was determined in a study of cytomegalovirus exposure and HLA in healthy donors. General study points: According to the study, 160 or so TCR beta chains were cytomegalovirus-associated. As a later analysis revealed, most CMV-associated TCR beta chains appeared HLA-restricted.

Researchers ran the PCR with 60 Vbeta and 13 Jbeta primers. Here immunoSEQ multiplex PCR was the method, and the copy in TCRdb shows in-frame clones only, minus some. The sample yields 55,000 to 70,000 clones, around 61% seen once. A word on this clone: Its specificity is unknown.

The V end was cut by 4 bases, the J end by 2 bases, with 8 bases between. Germline values: CDR1 LGHNA, CDR2 YSLEER. CDR3 length equals 13 residues. The sequencing input was PBMCs. This sequence originates from a woman in her forties or fifties in good health and CMV-seronegative. The chain uses TRBV4-3 and TRBJ1-2, with a tentative D call TRBD1 (5 bases). CDR3 nucleotides: TGCGCCAGCAGCCTAGGACAAAACTATGGCTACACCTTC. Translation: CASSLGQNYGYTF.